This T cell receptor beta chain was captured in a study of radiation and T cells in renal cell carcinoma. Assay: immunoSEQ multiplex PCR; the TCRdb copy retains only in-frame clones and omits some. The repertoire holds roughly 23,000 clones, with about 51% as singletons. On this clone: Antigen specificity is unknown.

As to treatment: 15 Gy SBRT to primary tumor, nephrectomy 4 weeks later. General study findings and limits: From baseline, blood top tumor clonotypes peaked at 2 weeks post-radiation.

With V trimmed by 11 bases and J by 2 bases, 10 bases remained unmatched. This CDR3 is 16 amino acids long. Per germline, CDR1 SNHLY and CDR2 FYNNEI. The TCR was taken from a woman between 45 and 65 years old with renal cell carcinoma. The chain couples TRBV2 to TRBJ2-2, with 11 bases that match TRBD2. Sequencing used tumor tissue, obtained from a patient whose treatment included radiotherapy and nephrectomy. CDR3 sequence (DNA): TGTGCCCGCGGGGCCCTAGCGGGGGGCAACACCGGGGAGCTGTTTTTT. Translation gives CARGALAGGNTGELFF. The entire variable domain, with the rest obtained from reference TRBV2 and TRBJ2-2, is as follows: EPEVTQTPSHQVTQMGQEVILRCVPISNHLYFYWYRQILGQKVEFLVSFYNNEISEKSEIFDDQFSVERPDGSNFTLKIRSTKLEDSAMYFCARGALAGGNTGELFFGEGSRLTVL.